The source of this TCR beta chain is a study of glioma-infiltrating T cells. Using RNA template, CDR3s of TCR alpha and beta were amplified with iRepertoire arm-PCR. Via MiXCR, TCRdb re-called the multiplex PCR reads, giving one row per CDR3 protein. The table includes about 210,000 distinct CDR3 sequences, roughly 32% detected once. Notes on this clonotype: Being one base from a much bigger clone, this may be a read error.

Trimming took 6 bases from V and 8 from J; bases not matched to a gene: 6. The CDR3 is 13 amino acids. CDR1 is MNHEY, CDR2 SMNVEV, per germline (reference sequence). The source of this sequence is a human donor with low-grade glioma or glioblastoma, undergoing nonglioma brain surgery, or in good health (not recorded which). This chain links TRBV27 with TRBJ1-2; 10 bases match TRBD1. The sequenced material came from glioma tissue, nonneoplastic brain tissue, or PBMCs (not recorded which). This CDR3 reads CASSPGQGIGYTF. In nucleotides, the CDR3 is TGTGCCAGCAGCCCGGGACAGGGGATCGGCTACACCTTC.